This is a list of T cell receptor beta chains from one sample in a study of regulatory T cells in long-lasting Graves disease. TCRdb processed the multiplex PCR reads anew with MiXCR; each CDR3 protein has one entry. The sample shows 250,000 to 300,000 distinct CDR3 sequences, approximately 18% of them seen only once. The same sample was also used in a study of T cells in Graves' hyperthyroidism and ophthalmopathy.

Sequencing used peripheral blood mononuclear cells (PBMCs), obtained at new diagnosis, from a patient treated with antithyroid drugs. The receptors originated from a woman aged 30 to 39 with Graves disease. CDR3s include the opening cysteine and the closing phenylalanine or tryptophan. The D gene is left open where the match is weak. Not every row has a clone size; where given, it reads once, few, many or a size class.

CDR3	DNA	V	J	D	size
CSARDTSYNSPLHF	TGCAGTGCCCGGGACACATCCTATAATTCACCCCTCCACTTT	TRBV20-1	TRBJ1-6	-	many
CASSREGGSGEQYF	TGTGCCAGCAGTCGGGAGGGGGGTTCTGGCGAGCAGTACTTC	TRBV6-1	TRBJ2-7	TRBD2	-
CASRVRAEEQYF	TGTGCCAGCAGGGTGAGGGCCGAGGAGCAGTACTTC	TRBV2	TRBJ2-7	-	-
CASSDPSGETFNEQFF	TGTGCCAGCAGCGACCCTAGCGGGGAGACTTTCAATGAGCAGTTCTTC	TRBV13	TRBJ2-1	TRBD2	-
CASSQLSSGGAGELFF	TGTGCCAGCAGCCAGTTATCTAGCGGGGGGGCCGGGGAGCTGTTTTTT	TRBV3-1	TRBJ2-2	TRBD2	many
CASSDTANQPQHF	TGTGCCAGCAGTGACACAGCGAATCAGCCCCAGCATTTT	TRBV12-3/TRBV12-4	TRBJ1-5	-	-
CASSVASGGGEKLFF	TGTGCCAGCAGCGTAGCTTCCGGGGGCGGTGAAAAACTGTTTTTT	TRBV9	TRBJ1-4	-	-
CSAGGGGGHSYEQYF	TGCAGTGCTGGTGGTGGGGGGGGTCACTCCTACGAGCAGTACTTC	TRBV20-1	TRBJ2-7	TRBD2	many
CASSLAKTGKHQPQHF	TGTGCCAGCAGTTTGGCAAAGACAGGGAAGCATCAGCCCCAGCATTTT	TRBV12-3/TRBV12-4	TRBJ1-5	TRBD1	many
CASRRTSGYNEQFF	TGTGCCAGCCGGAGGACTAGCGGCTACAATGAGCAGTTCTTC	TRBV27	TRBJ2-1	TRBD2	many
CASSLGGAAYNEQFF	TGTGCCAGCAGCTTGGGTGGGGCAGCGTACAATGAGCAGTTCTTC	TRBV11-2	TRBJ2-1	-	many
CASSERTGYTNYGYTF	TGTGCCAGCAGTGAAAGGACAGGGTATACTAACTATGGCTACACCTTC	TRBV2	TRBJ1-2	TRBD1	many
CVTSSHAGINQPQHF	TGTGTCACCAGCAGTCATGCAGGGATAAATCAGCCCCAGCATTTT	TRBV15	TRBJ1-5	-	-
CSARYSVWNTIYF	TGCAGTGCTAGGTACAGCGTGTGGAACACCATATATTTT	TRBV20-1	TRBJ1-3	-	many
CASSPRWGSYEQYF	TGTGCCAGCAGCCCCCGTTGGGGGTCCTACGAGCAGTACTTC	TRBV7-9	TRBJ2-7	-	many
CATLRGYQETQYF	TGTGCCACCCTCCGGGGGTACCAAGAGACCCAGTACTTC	TRBV15	TRBJ2-5	-	many
CASAPGLSYEQYF	TGTGCTAGTGCCCCGGGACTCTCCTACGAGCAGTACTTC	TRBV12-5	TRBJ2-7	-	many
CASSDLGQAGELFF	TGCGCCAGCAGTGACCTTGGACAGGCCGGGGAGCTGTTTTTT	TRBV10-2	TRBJ2-2	TRBD1	-
CTSRRVGYSGANVLTF	TGTACCAGCAGGCGAGTGGGGTACTCTGGGGCCAACGTCCTGACTTTC	TRBV25-1	TRBJ2-6	-	-
CATRQGNQPQHF	TGTGCCACGCGACAGGGGAATCAGCCCCAGCATTTT	TRBV6-1	TRBJ1-5	TRBD1	many
CSAIEGGHGYTF	TGCAGTGCTATCGAGGGGGGGCACGGCTACACCTTC	TRBV20-1	TRBJ1-2	-	many
CSARVDIVEGDEQFF	TGCAGTGCTAGAGTTGACATCGTGGAAGGTGATGAGCAGTTCTTC	TRBV20-1	TRBJ2-1	-	many
CASSFNLFSQYF	TGTGCCAGCAGTTTCAACCTCTTTTCCCAGTACTTC	TRBV12-3/TRBV12-4	TRBJ2-5	-	many
CSARDLSSSNEKLFF	TGCAGTGCTAGAGATTTATCTTCCAGCAACGAAAAACTGTTTTTT	TRBV20-1	TRBJ1-4	-	many
CASSQVGESGELFF	TGTGCCAGCAGCCAAGTTGGGGAGTCCGGGGAGCTGTTTTTT	TRBV3-1	TRBJ2-2	-	-
CASSDPSGGASGQFF	TGTGCCAGCAGCGACCCTAGCGGGGGGGCCAGTGGGCAGTTCTTC	TRBV13	TRBJ2-1	TRBD2	-
CASAPSGDLRELFF	TGTGCTAGTGCCCCCTCAGGGGATCTTAGGGAGCTGTTTTTT	TRBV12-5	TRBJ2-2	-	-
CASSYSRTAYEQYF	TGTGCCAGCAGTTACTCGAGGACAGCCTACGAGCAGTACTTC	TRBV6-5	TRBJ2-7	-	-
CASSLRPGQGGEETQYF	TGTGCCAGCAGTCTCCGCCCCGGACAGGGAGGGGAAGAGACCCAGTACTTC	TRBV6-2/TRBV6-3	TRBJ2-5	-	once
CASTPPGTGRNEQFF	TGTGCCAGCACCCCCCCCGGGACAGGGCGTAATGAGCAGTTCTTC	TRBV6-1	TRBJ2-1	TRBD1	-
CASSPSFYSPGNNEQFF	TGTGCCAGCAGTCCCTCTTTCTATAGTCCCGGCAACAATGAGCAGTTCTTC	TRBV2	TRBJ2-1	-	medium-sized
CASGLTPTEETQYF	TGTGCTAGTGGTTTGACCCCGACAGAAGAGACCCAGTACTTC	TRBV12-5	TRBJ2-5	-	few
CASSAEDSSYNEQFF	TGTGCCAGCAGTGCCGAGGATAGCTCCTACAATGAGCAGTTCTTC	TRBV25-1	TRBJ2-1	-	many
CATSSREGEDTQYF	TGTGCCACCAGTAGCAGGGAGGGGGAAGATACGCAGTATTTT	TRBV24-1	TRBJ2-3	-	many
CATSDLSDKGAKGGELFF	TGTGCCACCAGTGATTTGTCTGACAAGGGGGCAAAGGGCGGGGAGCTGTTTTTT	TRBV24-1	TRBJ2-2	TRBD1	few
CASSPGQGQLNTEAFF	TGTGCCAGTAGTCCCGGACAGGGGCAGCTGAACACTGAAGCTTTCTTT	TRBV12-3/TRBV12-4	TRBJ1-1	TRBD1	few
CSANRESGEQYF	TGCAGTGCCAACAGGGAATCAGGCGAGCAGTACTTC	TRBV20-1	TRBJ2-7	-	many
CSAGDSRTGELFF	TGCAGCGCCGGGGACAGCCGAACCGGGGAGCTGTTTTTT	TRBV29-1	TRBJ2-2	TRBD1	few
CASSENRRDTQYF	TGTGCCAGCAGTGAAAATAGGAGGGATACGCAGTATTTT	TRBV2	TRBJ2-3	-	many
CASSSRPTDRDRGFSETQYF	TGCGCCAGCAGCTCCCGACCTACCGACCGGGACAGGGGGTTTTCGGAGACCCAGTACTTC	TRBV5-1	TRBJ2-5	TRBD1	-
CASSSHTEAFF	TGTGCCAGCAGCAGCCACACTGAAGCTTTCTTT	TRBV6-1	TRBJ1-1	-	many
CASSGLAGGLYNEQFF	TGTGCCAGCAGCGGCCTAGCGGGGGGACTTTACAATGAGCAGTTCTTC	TRBV11-3	TRBJ2-1	TRBD2	-
CSAALGGANYGYTF	TGCAGTGCTGCCTTGGGGGGGGCTAACTATGGCTACACCTTC	TRBV20-1	TRBJ1-2	-	-
CASTHGGTNTGELFF	TGCGCCAGCACCCACGGGGGGACGAACACCGGGGAGCTGTTTTTT	TRBV5-1	TRBJ2-2	TRBD2	many
CASNPDGGYHEQYF	TGTGCCAGCAACCCTGACGGGGGGTACCACGAGCAGTACTTC	TRBV7-9	TRBJ2-7	TRBD2	many
CASSLGRGLEQFF	TGCGCCAGCAGCTTGGGGCGGGGGCTTGAGCAGTTCTTC	TRBV5-1	TRBJ2-1	-	many
CSARTPGWAEAFF	TGCAGTGCTAGGACTCCAGGGTGGGCTGAAGCTTTCTTT	TRBV20-1	TRBJ1-1	-	many
CASSLESAGVNTEAFF	TGTGCCAGCAGCTTAGAATCGGCGGGGGTGAACACTGAAGCTTTCTTT	TRBV7-8	TRBJ1-1	-	many
CASIQGWAGELFF	TGTGCCAGCATCCAGGGATGGGCCGGGGAGCTGTTTTTT	TRBV7-2	TRBJ2-2	-	many
CASSLGGRTGRSGNTIYF	TGTGCCAGCAGCTTGGGCGGGCGGACGGGGCGGTCTGGAAACACCATATATTTT	TRBV5-4	TRBJ1-3	-	few
CASSQDAEETQYF	TGTGCCAGCAGCCAAGACGCAGAAGAGACCCAGTACTTC	TRBV9	TRBJ2-5	-	many